This T cell receptor beta chain was sequenced for a study of early T cells in non-severe SARS-CoV-2 infection. One entry per CDR3 protein, called by TCRdb with MiXCR from the 5' RACE reads. The sample has some 60,000 distinct CDR3 sequences, roughly 12% seen once. The CDR3 is 11 amino acids. Trimming took off 6 bases at V and 5 bases at J, with 8 bases between the two ends. Germline CDR1 and CDR2: MNHEY and SVGEGT. The rearrangement joins TRBV6-2 or TRBV6-3 to TRBJ2-7, with D possibly TRBD1 on 5 matching bases. Sequences were derived from whole blood, sampled at baseline. The receptor was derived from an adult who was a healthcare worker with PCR-confirmed SARS-CoV-2 infection or an uninfected control (not recorded which). CDR3 DNA sequence: TGTGCCAGCAGACAGGCCCACGAGCAGTACTTC. Protein: CASRQAHEQYF.